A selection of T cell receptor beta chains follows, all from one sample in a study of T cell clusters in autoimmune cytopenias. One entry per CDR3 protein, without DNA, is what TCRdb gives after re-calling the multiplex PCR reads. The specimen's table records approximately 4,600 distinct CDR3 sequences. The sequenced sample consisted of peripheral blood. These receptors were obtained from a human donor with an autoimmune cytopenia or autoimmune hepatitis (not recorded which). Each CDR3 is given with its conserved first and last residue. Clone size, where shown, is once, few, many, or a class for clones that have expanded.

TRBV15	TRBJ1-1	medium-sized	CATLTEGGTEAFF
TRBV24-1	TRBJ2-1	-	CATSDGASSGPYNEQFF
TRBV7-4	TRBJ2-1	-	CASSLGQGAGEQFF
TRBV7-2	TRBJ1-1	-	CASSLVGGGEAFF
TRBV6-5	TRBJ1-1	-	CASSYAGQDNTEAFF
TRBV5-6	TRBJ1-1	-	CASSGRDRANTEAFF
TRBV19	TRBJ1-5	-	CASSTGRYLSNQPQHF
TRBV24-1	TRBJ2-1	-	CATSDPGRGRGVEQFF
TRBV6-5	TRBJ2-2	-	CASRRKLGAGELFF
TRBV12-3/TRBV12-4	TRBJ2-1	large	CASSLYNEQFF